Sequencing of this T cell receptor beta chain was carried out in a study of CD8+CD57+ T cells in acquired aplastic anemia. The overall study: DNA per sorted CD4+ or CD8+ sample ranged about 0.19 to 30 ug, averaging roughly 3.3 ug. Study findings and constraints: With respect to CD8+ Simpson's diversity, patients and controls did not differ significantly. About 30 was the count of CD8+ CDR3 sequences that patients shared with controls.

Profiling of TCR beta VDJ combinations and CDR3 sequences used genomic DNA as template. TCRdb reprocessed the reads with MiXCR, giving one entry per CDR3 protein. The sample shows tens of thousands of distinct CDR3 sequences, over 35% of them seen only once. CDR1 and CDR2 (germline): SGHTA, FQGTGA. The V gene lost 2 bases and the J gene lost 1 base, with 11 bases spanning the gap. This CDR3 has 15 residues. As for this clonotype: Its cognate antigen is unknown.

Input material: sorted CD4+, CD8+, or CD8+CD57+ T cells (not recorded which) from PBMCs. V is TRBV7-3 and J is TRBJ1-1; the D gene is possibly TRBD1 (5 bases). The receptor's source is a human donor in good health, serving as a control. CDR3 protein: CASSLALGGNTEAFF. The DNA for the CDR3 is TGTGCCAGCAGCTTAGCTCTGGGGGGGAACACTGAAGCTTTCTTT. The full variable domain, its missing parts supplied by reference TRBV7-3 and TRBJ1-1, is GAGVSQTPSNKVTEKGKYVELRCDPISGHTALYWYRQSLGQGPEFLIYFQGTGAADDSGLPNDRFFAVRPEGSVSTLKIQRTERGDSAVYLCASSLALGGNTEAFFGQGTRLTVV.